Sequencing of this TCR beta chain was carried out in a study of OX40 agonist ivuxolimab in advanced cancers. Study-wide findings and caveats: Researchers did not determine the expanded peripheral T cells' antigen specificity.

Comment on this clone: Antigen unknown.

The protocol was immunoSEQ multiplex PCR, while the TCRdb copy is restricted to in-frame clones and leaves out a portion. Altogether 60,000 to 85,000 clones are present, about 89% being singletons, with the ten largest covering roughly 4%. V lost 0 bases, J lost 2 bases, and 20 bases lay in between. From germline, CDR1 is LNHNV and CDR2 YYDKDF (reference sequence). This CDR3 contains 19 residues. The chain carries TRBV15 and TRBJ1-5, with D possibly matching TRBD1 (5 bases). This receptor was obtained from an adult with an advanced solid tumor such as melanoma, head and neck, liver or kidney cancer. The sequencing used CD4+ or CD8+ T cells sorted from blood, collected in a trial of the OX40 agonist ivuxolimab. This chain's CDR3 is CATSREDTARGLGNQPQHF. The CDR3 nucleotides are TGTGCCACCAGCAGAGAGGACACCGCCCGGGGGTTAGGCAATCAGCCCCAGCATTTT.